This T cell receptor beta chain emerged from a study of blood T cell repertoires in COVID-19. Study summary: The United States, Italy and Spain supplied acute and convalescent COVID-19 samples.

In the original processing: Reference gene primer amplification yielded estimated nucleated cell counts. Clones were read by immunoSEQ multiplex PCR, and TCRdb kept only the in-frame ones, dropping some. Clone size and V and J calls were adopted from that table, with D and trimming inferred from the DNA. The sample gives roughly 150,000 clones, over 70% of which show up once; roughly 3.4% is in the top ten. This clone has just one count. The sequencing sample was made of PBMCs or T cells enriched from blood (not recorded which). The clonotype was recovered from a woman aged 60-75 years who had recovered from COVID-19.

CDR3 residues: CASSLHLQATLSGNTIYF. Written as DNA, the CDR3 is TGTGCCAGCAGCTTACATCTTCAGGCTACCCTCTCTGGAAACACCATATATTTT. V and J are TRBV7-2 and TRBJ1-3; no firm D call. V lost 2 bases and J 0 bases, leaving 17 bases between the germline ends. The CDR3 loop spans 18 amino acids. CDR1 SGHTA and CDR2 FQGNSA come from the germline V gene.